The 9 T cell receptor beta chains reported below all come from one sample, sequenced in a study of blood T cell repertoires in COVID-19. Measured with immunoSEQ multiplex PCR; TCRdb has only the in-frame clones, and not every one. There are 130,000 to 150,000 clones in the sample; about 80% occur only once, and roughly 8.6% lies in the top ten. The sequenced sample was peripheral blood. The receptors were gathered from a woman of 80 years or more in a cohort sampled during active or convalescent COVID-19.

The V call is TRBV5-1, the J call TRBJ1-2; possibly TRBD1 for D (6 bases). The germline V gene encodes CDR1 SGHRS and CDR2 YFSETQ. The CDR3 covers 14 residues. V was cut by 3 bases and J by 6 bases, with 15 bases left in between. CDR3: CASSWRSGQHGYTF. The CDR3 nucleotides read TGCGCCAGCAGCTGGAGATCAGGACAGCATGGCTACACCTTC. The whole variable domain, filled in from reference TRBV5-1 and TRBJ1-2, reads KAGVTQTPRYLIKTRGQQVTLSCSPISGHRSVSWYQQTPGQGLQFLFEYFSETQRNKGNFPGRFSGRQFSNSRSEMNVSTLELGDSALYLCASSWRSGQHGYTFGSGTRLTVV.

The V call is TRBV29-1, the J call TRBJ1-1; D gene ambiguous. The CDR3 consists of 10 residues. Germline V gene sequence: CDR1 SQVTM, CDR2 ANQGSEA. V lost 7 bases, J lost 5 bases, and 8 bases lay in between. The CDR3 nucleotides are TGCAGCGGCGGGCGGACTGAAGCTTTCTTT. Amino acid sequence: CSGGRTEAFF.

The rearrangement uses TRBV7-3 and TRBJ1-6; D is unresolved. From germline, CDR1 is SGHTA and CDR2 FQGTGA. Deletions cut 1 base from V and 10 bases from J, with 14 bases between. This CDR3 contains 15 residues. For the CDR3, the DNA is TGTGCCAGCAGCTTAAGCGAGGGCAGTGGGTCACCCCTCCACTTT. It specifies CASSLSEGSGSPLHF.

The chain carries TRBV28 and TRBJ1-1; D is possibly TRBD1 (5 bases). This CDR3 has 16 amino acids. Germline V gives CDR1 MDHEN, CDR2 SYDVKM. Trimming removed 4 bases from V and 4 bases from J, with 19 bases in between. CDR3: CASSSPPEGRGTEAFF. In DNA, the CDR3 is TGTGCCAGCAGTTCCCCCCCGGAGGGAAGGGGCACTGAAGCTTTCTTT.

This clone was picked up a small number of times. This sequence joins TRBV18 and TRBJ2-7; D is undetermined. The CDR3 consists of 15 residues. The germline V and J ends were trimmed by 6 bases and 2 bases, with 17 bases remaining between them. The germline V gene encodes CDR1 KGHSH and CDR2 LQKENI. CDR3 residues: CASSPDTPLTYEQYV. In nucleotides, the CDR3 is TGTGCCAGCTCCCCAGACACCCCCTTAACCTACGAGCAGTACGTC.

This clone was seen a single time. The V call is TRBV5-4, the J call TRBJ2-1; 10 bases fit TRBD1. CDR1 and CDR2 (germline): SGHNT, YYREEE (reference sequence). The junction had 6 bases not matched to a gene; V was cut back by 2 bases and J by 7 bases. This CDR3 region has 15 residues. In DNA form, the CDR3 reads TGTGCCAGCAGCTTCTCGACAGGGGGCTGGAATGAGCAGTTCTTC. It yields the protein CASSFSTGGWNEQFF.

The genes are TRBV3-1 (or the pseudogene TRBV3-2) and TRBJ1-5; D possibly corresponds to TRBD1 (6 bases). The CDR3 is 13 amino acids. The germline gives CDR1 LGHDT, CDR2 YNNKEL (reference sequence). V was cut by 1 base and J by 16 bases, with 17 bases left in between. The DNA for the CDR3 is TGTGCCAGCAGCCAAGGCCTACAGGGATGGGGACATTTT. Its protein is CASSQGLQGWGHF.

The chain couples TRBV28 to TRBJ1-2; 7 bases match TRBD1. The CDR3 is 11 amino acids. CDR1 and CDR2 from the germline V gene are MDHEN and SYDVKM. V trimming: 4 bases; J trimming: 13 bases; junction bases outside the gene matches: 6. This CDR3 reads CASSYRGGSTF. CDR3 DNA sequence: TGTGCCAGCAGTTACAGGGGTGGGTCCACCTTC.

The V gene is TRBV5-3, the J gene TRBJ2-7, with D perhaps matching TRBD2 (6 bases). TRBV5-3 is labeled an ORF, and its function is uncertain. This CDR3 spans 13 amino acids. V lost 6 bases to trimming and J lost 1 base, with 11 bases between them. CDR3 residues: CARTGRPSYEQYV. DNA for the CDR3: TGTGCCAGAACGGGGAGGCCTTCCTACGAGCAGTACGTC.